A selection of T cell receptor beta chains follows, all from one sample in a study of CD8 T cells in Susac syndrome. One entry per CDR3 protein, called by TCRdb with MiXCR from the immunoSEQ multiplex PCR reads. Found here are under 200,000 distinct CDR3 sequences, 95% of them singletons; the top ten hold approximately 0.16%. The sample taken for sequencing was CD8+ T cells from PBMCs. Receptors originate from a human donor with Susac syndrome. Both conserved end residues are part of each CDR3. D genes are given only for firm matches. A clone size is listed for some rows: how often the clone was seen (once, few, many), or a class if it is expanded.

j_call,v_call,d_call,clone_size,cdr3_nt,cdr3_aa
TRBJ2-7,TRBV11-2,TRBD1,.,TGTGCCAGCAGCTTTGTGGACAGGAGCTACGAGCAGTACTTC,CASSFVDRSYEQYF
TRBJ2-3,TRBV11-2,.,few,TGTGCCAGCAGCTTAGGCGGAGATACGCAGTATTTT,CASSLGGDTQYF
TRBJ1-1,TRBV13,TRBD1,.,TGTGCCAGCAGCTTAAATCCGGGACAGGGGGGAACTGAAGCTTTCTTT,CASSLNPGQGGTEAFF
TRBJ2-2,TRBV24-1,.,.,TGTGCCGTGCTGTCGGGTGACACCGGGGAGCTGTTTTTT,CAVLSGDTGELFF
TRBJ2-4,TRBV3-1,TRBD2,.,TGTGCCAGCAGCCAAGAGTGGGTTAGCGGGGGGACAAAAGACATTCAGTACTTC,CASSQEWVSGGTKDIQYF
TRBJ1-2,TRBV29-1,TRBD1,.,TGCAGCGTTGAAGTGGGGAACAGGGGTGGCGATGGCTACACCTTC,CSVEVGNRGGDGYTF
TRBJ2-3,TRBV5-6,TRBD2,.,TGTGCCAGCAGTCGGCCAGGGCGGGGGATCACAGATACGCAGTATTTT,CASSRPGRGITDTQYF
TRBJ2-3,TRBV6-1,TRBD1,.,TGTGCCAGCAGACCCGAAACAGGGGGCGAGTCAGATACGCAGTATTTT,CASRPETGGESDTQYF
TRBJ1-4,TRBV15,TRBD1,.,TGTGCCACCAGCAGAGATCTTCCAGGGGGCGATGAAAAACTGTTTTTT,CATSRDLPGGDEKLFF
TRBJ1-1,TRBV6-5,.,.,TGTGCCAGCAGTTACGTAGTTTTGGCTTCCGGGGGCACTGAAGCTTTCTTT,CASSYVVLASGGTEAFF
TRBJ2-7,TRBV2,.,.,TGTGCCAGCAGTGAAGACAGTGAGGAGCAGTACTTC,CASSEDSEEQYF
TRBJ2-3,TRBV20-1,.,.,TGCAGTGCTTACCCAGGCACAGATACGCAGTATTTT,CSAYPGTDTQYF
TRBJ2-7,TRBV25-1,TRBD1,.,TGTGCCAGCAGTGAATCCGGGACAGGGAACGAGCAGTACTTC,CASSESGTGNEQYF
TRBJ2-1,TRBV14,.,.,TGTGCCAGCAGCCAAGCGGGACTGCTTGCCTACAATGAGCAGTTCTTC,CASSQAGLLAYNEQFF
TRBJ1-2,TRBV29-1,.,.,TGCAGCGTTGTTGTTAACTATGGCTACACCTTC,CSVVVNYGYTF
TRBJ2-1,TRBV5-6,TRBD1,.,TGTGCCAGCAGCTTCAGGGGGCGCAATGAGCAGTTCTTC,CASSFRGRNEQFF
TRBJ2-7,TRBV27,.,.,TGTGCCAGCGGACGGCGAAACTACGAGCAGTACTTC,CASGRRNYEQYF
TRBJ2-1,TRBV5-4,TRBD2,.,TGTGCCAGCAGCTTGAAAGGACTAGCGGGAGGTTTGGTAAATGAGCAGTTCTTC,CASSLKGLAGGLVNEQFF
TRBJ2-2,TRBV29-1,.,.,TGCAGCGTAGTGGGTCGGGGGCTTAACACCGGGGAGCTGTTTTTT,CSVVGRGLNTGELFF
TRBJ1-1,TRBV20-1,TRBD1,.,TGCAGTGCTAGAGATCGGTCCGGCGTAGACAGGGGGATTGGTACTGAAGCTTTCTTT,CSARDRSGVDRGIGTEAFF
TRBJ1-2,TRBV30,TRBD1,.,TGTGCCTGGCTCCTACAGGGGGCGGTAGGCTACACCTTC,CAWLLQGAVGYTF
TRBJ2-7,TRBV20-1,TRBD2,.,TGCAGTGCTGGAAGACTAGCGGGAGCTGGCGAGCAGTACTTC,CSAGRLAGAGEQYF
TRBJ1-3,TRBV3-1,.,.,TGTGCCAGCAGTCCTACTAATCCAAACTCTGGAAACACCATATATTTT,CASSPTNPNSGNTIYF
TRBJ1-2,TRBV2,TRBD1,.,TGTGCCAGCAGGGACGACAGGGATGGCTACACCTTC,CASRDDRDGYTF
TRBJ1-1,TRBV20-1,.,.,TGCAGTGCTAGAGGGTCCCTGGACACTGAAGCTTTCTTT,CSARGSLDTEAFF
TRBJ2-6,TRBV11-1,.,.,TGTGCCAGCAGCAACGACGGGGCCTACCCGGGGGCCAACGTCCTGACTTTC,CASSNDGAYPGANVLTF
TRBJ2-3,TRBV27,.,.,TGTGCCAGCAGTGCCGTGTGGTCAGATACGCAGTATTTT,CASSAVWSDTQYF
TRBJ2-7,TRBV30,.,.,TGTGCCGGGTCCGGGGTCTACGAGCAGTACTTC,CAGSGVYEQYF
TRBJ1-1,TRBV12-2,.,.,TGTGCAAGTCGCTTAGCGCGGGGACAGGGGACAACTGAAGCTTTCTTT,CASRLARGQGTTEAFF
TRBJ1-3,TRBV25-1,.,.,TGTGCCAGCAGTGAATATGAAACGGGATTGGGAAACACCATATATTTT,CASSEYETGLGNTIYF
TRBJ2-7,TRBV20-1,.,.,TGCAGTGCTAGAGCGGGAGACGGATACGAGCAGTACTTC,CSARAGDGYEQYF
TRBJ2-1,TRBV7-9,.,.,TGTGCCAGCAGGAGCGATTACAATGAGCAGTTCTTC,CASRSDYNEQFF
TRBJ1-1,TRBV9,TRBD1,.,TGTGCCAGCAGCGCAGGGGGTGTGAACACTGAAGCTTTCTTT,CASSAGGVNTEAFF
TRBJ2-5,TRBV6-6,TRBD2,.,TGTGCCAGCAGTTACGGTCCTAGCGGGGCGGAGACCCAGTACTTC,CASSYGPSGAETQYF
TRBJ1-1,TRBV29-1,TRBD1,.,TGCAGCGTGGACAGGGGTATGAGCACTGAAGCTTTCTTT,CSVDRGMSTEAFF
TRBJ2-1,TRBV7-3,TRBD2,.,TGTGCCAGCAGCGCGACTCGACTAGCCTATGAGCAGTTCTTC,CASSATRLAYEQFF
TRBJ2-2,TRBV7-2,.,.,TGTGCCAGCAGCGAACCGGGGGTCGGGCCCATTGGGGGAAGGGAGCTGTTTTTT,CASSEPGVGPIGGRELFF
TRBJ1-1,TRBV14,TRBD1,.,TGTGCCAGCAGCCCTAGACAGGGGGGAATTGCGACTGAAGCTTTCTTT,CASSPRQGGIATEAFF
TRBJ1-1,TRBV6-5,.,.,TGTGCCAGCAGGCAGGGGTGGGGGAACACTGAAGCTTTCTTT,CASRQGWGNTEAFF
TRBJ1-2,TRBV11-2,.,.,TGTGCCAGCAGCTTAGAGGTGGGAGCCTATGGCTACACCTTC,CASSLEVGAYGYTF
TRBJ2-3,TRBV2,.,.,TGTGCCAGCAGGCAAGACAGACACACAGATACGCAGTATTTT,CASRQDRHTDTQYF
TRBJ2-7,TRBV20-1,TRBD1,.,TGCAGTGCTAGGGAAGTGGGACAGAATTACGAGCAGTACTTC,CSAREVGQNYEQYF
TRBJ2-3,TRBV27,TRBD2,.,TGTGCCAGCAACCGATTTGGACTAGCGGGAGGTGAAGATACGCAGTATTTT,CASNRFGLAGGEDTQYF
TRBJ2-7,TRBV30,.,.,TGTGCCTGGAGTGGCCCAGAATACGAGCAGTACTTC,CAWSGPEYEQYF
TRBJ1-1,TRBV20-1,.,.,TGCAGTGCTAGAATTCCAGGGAACACTGAAGCTTTCTTT,CSARIPGNTEAFF
TRBJ2-5,TRBV6-1,TRBD2,.,TGTGCCAGTAGGACTAGCGGGGGGGAAGAGACCCAGTACTTC,CASRTSGGEETQYF
TRBJ1-2,TRBV12-3/TRBV12-4,.,.,TGTGCCAGCAGCTATACCCCCCTTCGGACAACCGGGTATGGCTACACCTTC,CASSYTPLRTTGYGYTF
TRBJ2-5,TRBV14,.,.,TGTGCCAGCAGCCAAGACAGGTTCGGCGGGGTTCAAGAGACCCAGTACTTC,CASSQDRFGGVQETQYF
TRBJ2-1,TRBV19,TRBD1,.,TGTGCCAGTAGTATGATAGGGGTGGGAAGGGACAGGGACAATGAGCAGTTCTTC,CASSMIGVGRDRDNEQFF
TRBJ2-4,TRBV9,.,.,TGTGCCAGCAGCGGGGGCAGGAAAAACATTCAGTACTTC,CASSGGRKNIQYF
TRBJ1-2,TRBV27,TRBD1,.,TGTGCCAGCAGTTCCCTCGGGGACAGAAACTATGGCTACACCTTC,CASSSLGDRNYGYTF
TRBJ1-6,TRBV3-1,.,.,TGTGCCAGCAGCCATAGGGAAGTCTATAATTCACCCCTCCACTTT,CASSHREVYNSPLHF
TRBJ2-1,TRBV7-6,.,.,TGTGCCAGCAGCAAAGAGGGTAGTCTCTCCTACAATGAGCAGTTCTTC,CASSKEGSLSYNEQFF
TRBJ2-5,TRBV12-3/TRBV12-4,TRBD1,.,TGTGCCAGCAGCCCCGGGACAGTTAGTCGCCAAGAGACCCAGTACTTC,CASSPGTVSRQETQYF